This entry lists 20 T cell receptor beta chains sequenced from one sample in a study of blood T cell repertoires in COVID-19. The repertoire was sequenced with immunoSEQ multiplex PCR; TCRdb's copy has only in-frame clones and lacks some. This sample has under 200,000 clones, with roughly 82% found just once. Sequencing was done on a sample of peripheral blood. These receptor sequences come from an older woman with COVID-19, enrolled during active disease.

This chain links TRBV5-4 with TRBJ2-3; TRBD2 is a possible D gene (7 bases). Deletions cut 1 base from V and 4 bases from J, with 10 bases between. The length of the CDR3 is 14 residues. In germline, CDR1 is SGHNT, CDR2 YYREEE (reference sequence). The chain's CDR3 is CASSLTGRADTQYF. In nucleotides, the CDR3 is TGTGCCAGCAGCTTGACAGGGAGGGCAGATACGCAGTATTTT. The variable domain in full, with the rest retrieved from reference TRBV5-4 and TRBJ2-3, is ETGVTQSPTHLIKTRGQQVTLRCSSQSGHNTVSWYQQALGQGPQFIFQYYREEENGRGNFPPRFSGLQFPNYSSELNVNALELDDSALYLCASSLTGRADTQYFGPGTRLTVL.

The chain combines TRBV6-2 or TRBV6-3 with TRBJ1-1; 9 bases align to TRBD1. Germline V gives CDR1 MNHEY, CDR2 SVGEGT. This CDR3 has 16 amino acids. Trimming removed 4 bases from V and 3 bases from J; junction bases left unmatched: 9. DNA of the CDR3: TGTGCCAGCAGTTCTACAGGGGGCAGGAGGGACACTGAAGCTTTCTTT. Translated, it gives CASSSTGGRRDTEAFF.

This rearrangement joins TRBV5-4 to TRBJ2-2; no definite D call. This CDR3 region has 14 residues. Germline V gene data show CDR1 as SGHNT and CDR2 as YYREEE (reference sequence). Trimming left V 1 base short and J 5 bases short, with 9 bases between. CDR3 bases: TGTGCCAGCAGCTTGATGAGCGAAACCGGGGAGCTGTTTTTT. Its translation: CASSLMSETGELFF.

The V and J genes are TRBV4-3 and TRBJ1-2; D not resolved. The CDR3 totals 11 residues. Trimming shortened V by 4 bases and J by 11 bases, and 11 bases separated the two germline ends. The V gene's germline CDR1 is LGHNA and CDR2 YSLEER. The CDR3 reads CASSRGYEYTF. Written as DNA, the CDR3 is TGCGCCAGCAGCCGAGGGTACGAGTACACCTTC.

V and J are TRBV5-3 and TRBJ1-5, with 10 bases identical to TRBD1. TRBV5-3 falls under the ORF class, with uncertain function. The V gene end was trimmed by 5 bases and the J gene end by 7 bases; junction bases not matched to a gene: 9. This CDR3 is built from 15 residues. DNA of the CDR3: TGTGCCAGAAGGGGAGACAGGGGGCCAGGGCAGCCCCAGCATTTT. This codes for CARRGDRGPGQPQHF.

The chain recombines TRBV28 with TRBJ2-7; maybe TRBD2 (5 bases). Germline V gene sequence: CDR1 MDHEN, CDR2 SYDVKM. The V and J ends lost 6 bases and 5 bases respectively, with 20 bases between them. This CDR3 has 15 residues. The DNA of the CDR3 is TGTGCCAGCAGGCCCCGAGGGAGCTCGGCCCACGAGCAGTACTTC. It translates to CASRPRGSSAHEQYF.

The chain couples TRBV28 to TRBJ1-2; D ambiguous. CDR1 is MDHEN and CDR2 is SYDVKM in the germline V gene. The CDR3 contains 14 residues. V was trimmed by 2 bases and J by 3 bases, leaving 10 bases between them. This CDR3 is CASSLAGGDYGYTF. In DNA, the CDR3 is TGTGCCAGCAGTTTAGCTGGCGGGGACTATGGCTACACCTTC.

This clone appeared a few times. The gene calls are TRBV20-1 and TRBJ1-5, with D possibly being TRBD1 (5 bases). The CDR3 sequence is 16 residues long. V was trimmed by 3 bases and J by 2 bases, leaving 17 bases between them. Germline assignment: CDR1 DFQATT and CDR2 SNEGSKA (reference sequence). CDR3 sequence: CSASEARAIGNQPQHF. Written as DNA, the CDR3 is TGCAGTGCTAGTGAGGCCAGGGCGATCGGCAATCAGCCCCAGCATTTT.

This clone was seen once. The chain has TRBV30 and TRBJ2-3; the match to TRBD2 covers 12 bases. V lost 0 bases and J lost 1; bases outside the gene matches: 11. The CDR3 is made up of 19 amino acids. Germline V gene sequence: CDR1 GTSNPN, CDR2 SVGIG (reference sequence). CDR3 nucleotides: TGTGCCTGGAGTGTACTGCGGCTAGCGGGAGGGCGGGGCACAGATACGCAGTATTTT. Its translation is CAWSVLRLAGGRGTDTQYF. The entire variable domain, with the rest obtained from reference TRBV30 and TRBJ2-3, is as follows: SQTIHQWPATLVQPVGSPLSLECTVEGTSNPNLYWYRQAAGRGLQLLFYSVGIGQISSEVPQNLSASRPQDRQFILSSKKLLLSDSGFYLCAWSVLRLAGGRGTDTQYFGPGTRLTVL.

DNA for the CDR3: TGTGCCAGCAGTTATCACCCGGGACAGCCAGATTTCTATGGCTACACCTTC. Protein: CASSYHPGQPDFYGYTF. The chain recombines TRBV9 with TRBJ1-2, with TRBD1 matching 7 bases. This CDR3 is built from 17 residues. J was trimmed by 4 bases and V by 5 bases; bases with no gene match: 17. The germline V gene encodes CDR1 SGDLS and CDR2 YYNGEE.

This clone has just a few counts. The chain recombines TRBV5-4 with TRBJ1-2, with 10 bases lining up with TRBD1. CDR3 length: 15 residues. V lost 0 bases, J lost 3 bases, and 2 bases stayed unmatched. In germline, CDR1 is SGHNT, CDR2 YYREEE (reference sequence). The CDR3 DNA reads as TGTGCCAGCAGCTTGGGACAGGGGGCCGACTATGGCTACACCTTC. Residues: CASSLGQGADYGYTF.

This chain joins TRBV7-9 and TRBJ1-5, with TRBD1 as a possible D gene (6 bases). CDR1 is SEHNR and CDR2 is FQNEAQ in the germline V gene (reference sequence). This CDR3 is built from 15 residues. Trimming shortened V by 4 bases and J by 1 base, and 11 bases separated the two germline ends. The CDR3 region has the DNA TGTGCCAGCAGCTCGCGAACAGGGAGCAATCAGCCCCAGCATTTT. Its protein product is CASSSRTGSNQPQHF.

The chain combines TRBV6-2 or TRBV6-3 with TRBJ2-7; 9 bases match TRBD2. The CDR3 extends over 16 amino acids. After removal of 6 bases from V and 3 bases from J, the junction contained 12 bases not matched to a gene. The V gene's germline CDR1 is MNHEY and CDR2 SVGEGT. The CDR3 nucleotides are TGTGCCAGCAGCCGCCTCCGACTAGCGGCTGACTACGAGCAGTACTTC. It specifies CASSRLRLAADYEQYF.

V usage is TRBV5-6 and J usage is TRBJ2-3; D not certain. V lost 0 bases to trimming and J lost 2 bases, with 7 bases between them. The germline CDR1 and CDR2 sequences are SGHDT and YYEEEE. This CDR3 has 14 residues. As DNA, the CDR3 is TGTGCCAGCAGCTTGGGACTGAACACAGATACGCAGTATTTT. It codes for CASSLGLNTDTQYF.

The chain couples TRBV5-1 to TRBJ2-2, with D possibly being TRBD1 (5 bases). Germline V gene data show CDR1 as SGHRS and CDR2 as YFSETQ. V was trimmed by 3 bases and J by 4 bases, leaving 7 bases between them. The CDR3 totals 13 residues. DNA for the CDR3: TGCGCCAGCAGCTCGACAGTCACCGGGGAGCTGTTTTTT. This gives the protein CASSSTVTGELFF.

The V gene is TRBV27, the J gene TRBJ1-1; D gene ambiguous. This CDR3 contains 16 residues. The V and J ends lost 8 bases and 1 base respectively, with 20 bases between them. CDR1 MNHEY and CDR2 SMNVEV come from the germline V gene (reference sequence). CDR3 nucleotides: TGTGCCAGCTGGGGTTGGTCCGTGCGGGGGAACACTGAAGCTTTCTTT. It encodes CASWGWSVRGNTEAFF.

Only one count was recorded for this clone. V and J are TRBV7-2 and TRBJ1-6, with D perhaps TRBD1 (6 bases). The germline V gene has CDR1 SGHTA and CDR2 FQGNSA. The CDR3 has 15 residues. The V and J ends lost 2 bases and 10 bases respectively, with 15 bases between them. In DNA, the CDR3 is TGTGCCAGCAGCTTACGGGCCAGGGGACGGTCACCCCTCCACTTT. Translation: CASSLRARGRSPLHF.

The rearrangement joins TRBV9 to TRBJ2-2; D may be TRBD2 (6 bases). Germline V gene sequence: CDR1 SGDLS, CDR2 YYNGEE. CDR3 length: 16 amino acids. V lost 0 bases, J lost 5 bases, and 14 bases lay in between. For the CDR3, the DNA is TGTGCCAGCAGCGTAGGGGGGGAGTTGGTAACCGGGGAGCTGTTTTTT. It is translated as CASSVGGELVTGELFF. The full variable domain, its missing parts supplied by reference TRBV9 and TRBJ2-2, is DSGVTQTPKHLITATGQRVTLRCSPRSGDLSVYWYQQSLDQGLQFLIQYYNGEERAKGNILERFSAQQFPDLHSELNLSSLELGDSALYFCASSVGGELVTGELFFGEGSRLTVL.

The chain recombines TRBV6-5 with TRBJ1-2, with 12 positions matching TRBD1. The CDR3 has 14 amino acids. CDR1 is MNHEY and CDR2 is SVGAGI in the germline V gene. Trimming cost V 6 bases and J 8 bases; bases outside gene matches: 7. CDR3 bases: TGTGCCAGCAGCCGGGACAGGGGGCCTATGGGCTACACCTTC. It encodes CASSRDRGPMGYTF.

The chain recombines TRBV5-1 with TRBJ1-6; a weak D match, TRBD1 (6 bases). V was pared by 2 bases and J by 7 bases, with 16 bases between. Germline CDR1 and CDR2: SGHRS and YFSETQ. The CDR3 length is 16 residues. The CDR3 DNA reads TGCGCCAGCAGCTTCGTCCAGGGGACGCGGAATTCACCCCTCCACTTT. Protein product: CASSFVQGTRNSPLHF.